The sequence of this T cell receptor (beta chain) was determined in a study of blood T cell repertoires in COVID-19. Study information: Acute and convalescent COVID-19 specimens originated in the United States, Italy and Spain. The cDNA or gDNA used as material had been derived from T cells, B-cell-depleted T cells, or PBMCs.

The CDR3 extends over 14 amino acids. CDR1 and CDR2 (germline): MNHEY, SVGAGI. J was trimmed by 5 bases and V by 5 bases; bases with no gene match: 7. In the original analysis: Using reference gene primer amplification, nucleated cell counts were estimated. Assay: immunoSEQ multiplex PCR; the TCRdb copy retains only in-frame clones and omits some. That table furnishes V, J and clone size, whereas the DNA furnished D and trimming. The sample shows tens of thousands of clones, about 87% of them seen only once. The V gene is TRBV6-5, the J gene TRBJ1-1, with TRBD1 matching over 8 bases. The material sequenced was peripheral blood. The TCR comes from a human donor with active COVID-19. The donor label of this sample is uncertain. The CDR3 nucleotides read TGTGCCAGCAGTCTACAGGGGACAGGAACTGAAGCTTTCTTT. This codes for CASSLQGTGTEAFF.